This T cell receptor beta chain emerged from a study of beta chain features in type 1 diabetes. Study-wide results and limits: Among patients, naive, central memory and Treg TCRB repertoires appeared more similar than among healthy donors. Shortening of TCRB CDR3s, moderate but significant, appeared in all four CD4+ subsets of Type 1 diabetes patients.

This clone was observed once. Its antigen is currently unknown. Every bit of the isolated RNA underwent reverse transcription, so sequencing read expressed TCRB transcripts. Method: immunoSEQ multiplex PCR; TCRdb's copy keeps in-frame clones and lacks some. The repertoire includes over 600,000 clones, roughly an eighth of them detected once, and roughly 0.12% sits in the top ten. The CDR3 runs 15 residues. Germline CDR1 reads SEHNR; CDR2 reads FQNEAQ (reference sequence). V trimming: 3 bases; J trimming: 9 bases; junction bases outside the gene matches: 5. The sequence was collected from a young man with type 1 diabetes. The genes are TRBV7-9 and TRBJ1-6, with TRBD1 matching over 10 bases. Specimen: naive CD4+ T cells from blood. The CDR3: CASSFGQGGISPLHF. The DNA for the CDR3 is TGTGCCAGCAGCTTCGGACAGGGGGGCATTTCACCCCTCCACTTT.